This paragraph covers one T cell receptor beta chain sequence. Its target is not known. Treatment noted: 15 to 20 received Ad26.COV2.S at low or high dose, single or two shots; 5 received placebo; per-sample allocation not given. Day 63 after the first injection of vaccine or placebo was the sampling time. The data stem from a study of Ad26.COV2.S vaccination and SARS-CoV-2 variants. Study-level background: Within the COV1001 Ad26.COV2.S trial arm, the donor was enrolled. Ad26.COV2.S was injected intramuscularly once or twice, 56 days apart.

Clones were sequenced by immunoSEQ multiplex PCR, and TCRdb holds only the in-frame ones, with some missing. The table records 320,000 or so clones, under 90% of them present only once. Study results and caveats: An underestimation of total T cell responses may have resulted from the TCR breadth and depth analyses. It was vaccine recipients, not placebo recipients, who had the higher spike-specific TCR breadth.

The CDR3 is made up of 20 amino acids. V was pared by 0 bases and J by 3 bases, with 23 bases between. Germline CDR1 reads LGHNA; CDR2 reads YSLEER. This specimen was peripheral blood, taken in a trial of Ad26.COV2.S vaccine versus placebo. V is TRBV4-3 and J is TRBJ2-2; D possibly matches TRBD1 or TRBD2 (6 bases each). The TCR sequence derives from a person between 18 and 59 years old who received the Ad26.COV2.S COVID-19 vaccine or a placebo. CDR3 residues: CASSQEQYASGAGDTGELFF. The DNA for the CDR3 is TGCGCCAGCAGCCAAGAACAGTACGCCTCGGGGGCAGGGGACACCGGGGAGCTGTTTTTT.